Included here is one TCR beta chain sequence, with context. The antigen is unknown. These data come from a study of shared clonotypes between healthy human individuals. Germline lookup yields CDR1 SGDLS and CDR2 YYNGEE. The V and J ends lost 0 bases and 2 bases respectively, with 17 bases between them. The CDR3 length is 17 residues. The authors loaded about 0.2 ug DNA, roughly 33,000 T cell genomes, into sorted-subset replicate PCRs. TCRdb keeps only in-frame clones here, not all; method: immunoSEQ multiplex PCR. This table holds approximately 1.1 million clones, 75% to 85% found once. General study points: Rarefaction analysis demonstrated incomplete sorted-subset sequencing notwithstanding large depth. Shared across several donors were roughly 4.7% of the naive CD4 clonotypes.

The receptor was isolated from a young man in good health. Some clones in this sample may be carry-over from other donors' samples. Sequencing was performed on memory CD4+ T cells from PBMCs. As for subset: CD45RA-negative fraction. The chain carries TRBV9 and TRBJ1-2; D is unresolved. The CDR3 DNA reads TGTGCCAGCAGCGTAGGGGTTTCAGTTACCTCCAACTATGGCTACACCTTC. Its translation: CASSVGVSVTSNYGYTF.